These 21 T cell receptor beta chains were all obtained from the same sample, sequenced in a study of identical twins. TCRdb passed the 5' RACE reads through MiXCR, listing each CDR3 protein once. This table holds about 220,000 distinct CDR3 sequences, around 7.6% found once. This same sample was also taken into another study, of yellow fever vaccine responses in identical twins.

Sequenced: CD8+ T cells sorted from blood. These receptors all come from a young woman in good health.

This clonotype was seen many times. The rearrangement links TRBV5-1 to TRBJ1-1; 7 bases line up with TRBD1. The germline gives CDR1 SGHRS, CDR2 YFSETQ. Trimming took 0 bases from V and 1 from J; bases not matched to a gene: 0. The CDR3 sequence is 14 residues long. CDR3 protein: CASSLDRGNTEAFF. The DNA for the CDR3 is TGCGCCAGCAGCTTGGACAGGGGGAACACTGAAGCTTTCTTT.

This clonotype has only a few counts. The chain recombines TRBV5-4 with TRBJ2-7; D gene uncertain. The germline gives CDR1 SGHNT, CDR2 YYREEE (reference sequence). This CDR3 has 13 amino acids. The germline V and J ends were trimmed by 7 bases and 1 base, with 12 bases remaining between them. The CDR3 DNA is TGTGCCAGCCGACTCTTGGGTTCCTACGAGCAGTACTTC. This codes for CASRLLGSYEQYF.

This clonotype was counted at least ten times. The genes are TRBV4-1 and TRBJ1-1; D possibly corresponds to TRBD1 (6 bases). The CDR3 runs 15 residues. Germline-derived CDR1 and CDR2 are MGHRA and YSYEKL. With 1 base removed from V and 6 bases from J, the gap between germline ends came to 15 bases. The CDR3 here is CASSQASYREAEAFF. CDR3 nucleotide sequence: TGCGCCAGCAGCCAAGCCTCTTACAGGGAGGCTGAAGCTTTCTTT.

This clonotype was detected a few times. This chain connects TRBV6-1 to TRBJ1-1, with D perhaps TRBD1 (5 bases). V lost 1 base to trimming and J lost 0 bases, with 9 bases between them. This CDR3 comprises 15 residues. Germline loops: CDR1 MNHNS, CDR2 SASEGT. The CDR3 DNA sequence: TGTGCCAGCAGTGAAGAGGCAGGGCTGAACACTGAAGCTTTCTTT. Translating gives CASSEEAGLNTEAFF.

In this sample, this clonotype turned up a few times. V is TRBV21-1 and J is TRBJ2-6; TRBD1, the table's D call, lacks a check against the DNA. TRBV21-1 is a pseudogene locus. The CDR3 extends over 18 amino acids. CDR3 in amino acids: CASTVPGQGYSGANVLTF. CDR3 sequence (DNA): TGTGCCAGCACCGTTCCGGGACAGGGCTACTCCGGGGCCAACGTCCTGACTTTC.

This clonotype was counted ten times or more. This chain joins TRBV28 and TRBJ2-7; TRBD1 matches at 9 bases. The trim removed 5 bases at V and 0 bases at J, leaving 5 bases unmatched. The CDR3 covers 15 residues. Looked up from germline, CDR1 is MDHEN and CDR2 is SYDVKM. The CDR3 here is CASSPRTGVSYEQYF. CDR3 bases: TGTGCCAGCAGTCCCCGGACAGGGGTCTCCTACGAGCAGTACTTC.

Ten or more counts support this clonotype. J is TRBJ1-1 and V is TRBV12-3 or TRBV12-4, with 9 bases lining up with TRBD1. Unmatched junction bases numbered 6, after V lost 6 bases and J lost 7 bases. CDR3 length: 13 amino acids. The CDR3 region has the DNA TGTGCCAGCAGGGTCGGGACAGGGAGTGAAGCTTTCTTT. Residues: CASRVGTGSEAFF.

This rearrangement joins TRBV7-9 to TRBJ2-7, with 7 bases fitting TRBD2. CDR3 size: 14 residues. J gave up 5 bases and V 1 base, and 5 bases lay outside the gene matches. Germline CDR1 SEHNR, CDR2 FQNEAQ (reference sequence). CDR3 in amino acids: CASSLGPGGNEQYF. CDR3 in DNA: TGTGCCAGCAGCTTAGGCCCGGGAGGTAACGAGCAGTACTTC.

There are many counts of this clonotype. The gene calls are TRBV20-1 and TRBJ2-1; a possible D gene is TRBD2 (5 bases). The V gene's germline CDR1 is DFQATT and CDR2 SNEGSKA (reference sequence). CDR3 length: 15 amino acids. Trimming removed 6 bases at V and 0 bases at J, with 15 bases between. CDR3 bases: TGCAGTGCCAACGACGGGGATAGCTCCTACAATGAGCAGTTCTTC. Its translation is CSANDGDSSYNEQFF.

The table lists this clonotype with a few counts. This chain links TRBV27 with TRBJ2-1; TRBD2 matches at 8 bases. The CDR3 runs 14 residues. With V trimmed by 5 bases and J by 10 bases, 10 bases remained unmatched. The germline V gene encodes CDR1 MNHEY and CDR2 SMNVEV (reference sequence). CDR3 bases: TGTGCCAGCAGTATGGCGGGAGGAATAGGGGAGCAGTTCTTC. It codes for CASSMAGGIGEQFF.

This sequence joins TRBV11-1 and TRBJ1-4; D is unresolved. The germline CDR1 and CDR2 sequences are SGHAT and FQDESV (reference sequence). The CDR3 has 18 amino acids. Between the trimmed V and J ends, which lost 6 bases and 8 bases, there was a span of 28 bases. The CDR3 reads CASRGRIPNEFGLEKLFF. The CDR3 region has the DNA TGTGCCAGCAGAGGTCGAATCCCGAATGAATTTGGTCTCGAAAAACTGTTTTTT. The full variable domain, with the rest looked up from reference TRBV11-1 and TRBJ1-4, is EAEVAQSPRYKITEKSQAVAFWCDPISGHATLYWYRQILGQGPELLVQFQDESVVDDSQLPKDRFSAERLKGVDSTLKIQPAELGDSAMYLCASRGRIPNEFGLEKLFFGSGTQLSVL.

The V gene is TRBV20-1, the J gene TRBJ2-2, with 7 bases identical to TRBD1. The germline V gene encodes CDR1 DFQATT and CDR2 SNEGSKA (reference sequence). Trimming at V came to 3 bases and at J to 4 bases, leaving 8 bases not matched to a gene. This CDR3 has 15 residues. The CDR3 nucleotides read TGCAGTGCTAGGGATCCGACAGGGTTCACCGGGGAGCTGTTTTTT. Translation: CSARDPTGFTGELFF.

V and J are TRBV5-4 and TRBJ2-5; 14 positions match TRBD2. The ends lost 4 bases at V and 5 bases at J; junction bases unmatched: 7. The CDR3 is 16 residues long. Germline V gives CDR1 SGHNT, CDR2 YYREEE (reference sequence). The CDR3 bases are TGTGCCAGCAGCCCGAGGACTAGCGGGAGGAGGGAGACCCAGTACTTC. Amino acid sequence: CASSPRTSGRRETQYF.

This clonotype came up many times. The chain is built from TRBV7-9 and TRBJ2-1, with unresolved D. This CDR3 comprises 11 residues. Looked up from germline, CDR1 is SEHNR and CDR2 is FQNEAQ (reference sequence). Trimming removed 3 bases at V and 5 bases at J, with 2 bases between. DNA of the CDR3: TGTGCCAGCAGCTTGGACAATGAGCAGTTCTTC. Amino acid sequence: CASSLDNEQFF.

CDR3 bases: TGCAGCGTTGAAGGCGGGACAGCAAACGAGCAGTACTTC. Amino acids: CSVEGGTANEQYF. This sequence joins TRBV29-1 and TRBJ2-7, with a tentative D call TRBD1 (7 bases). This CDR3 spans 13 amino acids. V was cut by 1 base and J by 5 bases, with 12 bases left in between. Germline V gene sequence: CDR1 SQVTM, CDR2 ANQGSEA.

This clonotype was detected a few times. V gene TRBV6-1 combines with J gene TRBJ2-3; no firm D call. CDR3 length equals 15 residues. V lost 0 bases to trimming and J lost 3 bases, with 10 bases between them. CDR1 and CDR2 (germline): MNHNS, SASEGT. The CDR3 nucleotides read TGTGCCAGCAGTGAAGCGCTAGTCGGAACAGATACGCAGTATTTT. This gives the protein CASSEALVGTDTQYF.

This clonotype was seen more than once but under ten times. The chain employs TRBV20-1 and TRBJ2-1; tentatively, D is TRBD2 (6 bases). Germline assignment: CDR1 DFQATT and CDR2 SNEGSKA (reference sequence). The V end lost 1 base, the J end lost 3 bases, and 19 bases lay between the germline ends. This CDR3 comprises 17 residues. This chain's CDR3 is CSARASSLAEVYNEQFF. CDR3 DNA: TGCAGTGCTAGAGCCTCCTCCTTAGCGGAAGTCTACAATGAGCAGTTCTTC.

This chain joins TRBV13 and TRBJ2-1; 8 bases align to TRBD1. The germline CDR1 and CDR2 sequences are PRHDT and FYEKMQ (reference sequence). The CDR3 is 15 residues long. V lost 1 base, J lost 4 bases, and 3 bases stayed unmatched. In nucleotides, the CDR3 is TGTGCCAGCAGCTTAGTCACAGGGGGTTACAATGAGCAGTTCTTC. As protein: CASSLVTGGYNEQFF.

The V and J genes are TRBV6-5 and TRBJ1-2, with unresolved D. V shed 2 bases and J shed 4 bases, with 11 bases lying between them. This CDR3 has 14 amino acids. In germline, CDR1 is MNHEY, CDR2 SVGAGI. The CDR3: CASSYDMNSYGYTF. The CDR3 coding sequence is TGTGCCAGCAGTTACGACATGAACTCCTATGGCTACACCTTC.

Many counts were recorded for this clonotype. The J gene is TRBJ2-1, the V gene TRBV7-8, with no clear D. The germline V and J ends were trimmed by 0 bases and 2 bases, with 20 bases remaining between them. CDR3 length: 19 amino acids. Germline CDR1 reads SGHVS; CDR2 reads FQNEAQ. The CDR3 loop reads CASSLATEIDSRPYNEQFF. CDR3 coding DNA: TGTGCCAGCAGCTTAGCGACGGAGATTGATAGTCGCCCCTACAATGAGCAGTTCTTC. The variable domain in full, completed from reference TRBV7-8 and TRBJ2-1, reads GAGVSQSPRYKVAKRGQDVALRCDPISGHVSLFWYQQALGQGPEFLTYFQNEAQLDKSGLPSDRFFAERPEGSVSTLKIQRTQQEDSAVYLCASSLATEIDSRPYNEQFFGPGTRLTVL.

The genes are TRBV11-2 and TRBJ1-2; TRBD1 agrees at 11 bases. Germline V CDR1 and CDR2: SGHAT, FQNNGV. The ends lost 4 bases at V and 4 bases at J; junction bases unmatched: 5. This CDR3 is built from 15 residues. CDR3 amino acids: CASSSGQGAGYGYTF. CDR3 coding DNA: TGTGCCAGCAGCTCTGGACAGGGGGCTGGCTATGGCTACACCTTC.